The next 15 T cell receptor beta chains were all read from a single sample in a study of blood T cell repertoires in COVID-19. Repertoires were generated with immunoSEQ multiplex PCR, while TCRdb's copy carries only in-frame clones and drops some. The sample yields roughly 250,000 clones, roughly 85% seen once. Sequencing was done on a sample of PBMCs or T cells enriched from blood (not recorded which). The receptors here all came from a woman in her forties or fifties who had recovered from COVID-19.

In DNA, the CDR3 is TGTGCCAGCAGTAGCGGTCGACAGGGCAACTATGGCTACACCTTC. Amino acids: CASSSGRQGNYGYTF. V usage is TRBV6-5 and J usage is TRBJ1-2; 7 nucleotides align to TRBD1. With V trimmed by 5 bases and J by 2 bases, 8 bases remained unmatched. The CDR3 sequence is 15 residues long. CDR1 MNHEY and CDR2 SVGAGI come from the germline V gene.

This clone has just one count. The genes are TRBV28 and TRBJ1-5; a possible D gene is TRBD1 (6 bases). This CDR3 is 14 amino acids long. The germline V gene has CDR1 MDHEN and CDR2 SYDVKM. The ends were cut back, 3 bases at V and 5 bases at J, with 11 bases in the middle. The CDR3 DNA reads TGTGCCAGCAGTTTGGTACAGGGAGATCAGCCCCAGCATTTT. Translation: CASSLVQGDQPQHF.

V and J are TRBV5-1 and TRBJ2-5; D is possibly TRBD2 (7 bases). Trimming removed 9 bases at V and 5 bases at J, with 26 bases between. The germline V gene encodes CDR1 SGHRS and CDR2 YFSETQ. This CDR3 contains 16 residues. Here the CDR3 DNA reads TGCGCCACCCAGCGAAGCGGGGCCATAAGGGGGGAGACCCAGTACTTC. Its translation is CATQRSGAIRGETQYF. The variable domain in full, completed from reference TRBV5-1 and TRBJ2-5, reads KAGVTQTPRYLIKTRGQQVTLSCSPISGHRSVSWYQQTPGQGLQFLFEYFSETQRNKGNFPGRFSGRQFSNSRSEMNVSTLELGDSALYLCATQRSGAIRGETQYFGPGTRLLVL.

V is TRBV12-2 and J is TRBJ2-1; TRBD2 is the table's D call, not checked against the DNA. TRBV12-2 is reported as a pseudogene. The CDR3 is made up of 20 amino acids. In DNA form, the CDR3 reads TGTGCAAGTCGCTTAAGCCCCAGGGTCCAGCGGGAGAGGGACTACAATGAGCAGTTCTTC. It encodes CASRLSPRVQRERDYNEQFF.

This rearrangement joins TRBV5-1 to TRBJ2-2; 7 nucleotides match TRBD2. Per germline, CDR1 SGHRS and CDR2 YFSETQ. Unmatched junction bases numbered 4, after V lost 2 bases and J lost 0 bases. The CDR3 runs to 16 residues. The CDR3 loop reads CASSLGGSANTGELFF. The CDR3 coding sequence is TGCGCCAGCAGCTTAGGCGGGAGTGCGAACACCGGGGAGCTGTTTTTT.

V usage is TRBV9 and J usage is TRBJ2-1; TRBD2 is a possible D gene (6 bases). CDR3 length: 15 residues. Trimming removed 0 bases at V and 5 bases at J, with 12 bases between. The germline gives CDR1 SGDLS, CDR2 YYNGEE. CDR3 region: CASSVGRVADNEQFF. In DNA, the CDR3 is TGTGCCAGCAGCGTAGGGAGGGTAGCCGACAATGAGCAGTTCTTC.

V and J are TRBV7-3 and TRBJ2-7; no reliable D call. The CDR3 contains 13 residues. Germline V gives CDR1 SGHTA, CDR2 FQGTGA. The V end lost 0 bases, the J end lost 5 bases, and 8 bases lay between the germline ends. The CDR3 DNA reads as TGTGCCAGCAGCTTAACCCCATTAGACGAGCAGTACTTC. Its protein product is CASSLTPLDEQYF.

V gene TRBV28 combines with J gene TRBJ2-3; 14 bases align to TRBD2. Germline CDR1 and CDR2: MDHEN and SYDVKM. Trimming at V came to 2 bases and at J to 6 bases, leaving 7 bases not matched to a gene. The CDR3 contains 17 residues. Here the CDR3 reads CASSLVGLAGDGDTQYF. The CDR3 DNA reads TGTGCCAGCAGTTTAGTGGGACTAGCGGGAGATGGGGATACGCAGTATTTT. Full variable domain (remainder filled in from reference TRBV28 and TRBJ2-3): DVKVTQSSRYLVKRTGEKVFLECVQDMDHENMFWYRQDPGLGLRLIYFSYDVKMKEKGDIPEGYSVSREKKERFSLILESASTNQTSMYLCASSLVGLAGDGDTQYFGPGTRLTVL.

The chain has TRBV6-4 and TRBJ2-5; the D gene is possibly TRBD2 (6 bases). In germline, CDR1 is MRHNA, CDR2 SNTAGT. This CDR3 region has 13 residues. V was pared by 9 bases and J by 1 base, with 12 bases between. The CDR3 nucleotides read TGTGCCAGGAGACTAGATTTCCAAGAGACCCAGTACTTC. This codes for CARRLDFQETQYF.

This clone showed up just a few times. V gene TRBV28 combines with J gene TRBJ1-4; D is uncertain. V lost 5 bases to trimming and J lost 8 bases, with 9 bases between them. The CDR3 totals 12 residues. Looked up from germline, CDR1 is MDHEN and CDR2 is SYDVKM. CDR3 loop: CASSAYEEKLFF. Here the CDR3 DNA reads TGTGCCAGCAGTGCGTACGAGGAAAAACTGTTTTTT.

This rearrangement joins TRBV5-4 to TRBJ1-2, with D maybe TRBD1 (6 bases). Per germline, CDR1 SGHNT and CDR2 YYREEE (reference sequence). This CDR3 region has 15 residues. The ends were cut back, 0 bases at V and 4 bases at J, with 13 bases in the middle. CDR3 region: CASSLGVQGSYGYTF. CDR3 nucleotides: TGTGCCAGCAGCTTGGGCGTACAGGGATCCTATGGCTACACCTTC.

The chain is built from TRBV7-9 and TRBJ2-7; 14 bases are a match to TRBD2. V was pared by 2 bases and J by 7 bases, with 4 bases of the junction left unmatched. CDR1 and CDR2 from the germline V gene are SEHNR and FQNEAQ (reference sequence). This CDR3 has 15 amino acids. CDR3 sequence reads: CASSLPTSGRVEQYF. The CDR3 nucleotides are TGTGCCAGCAGCTTACCGACTAGCGGGAGGGTGGAGCAGTACTTC.

There are a few counts of this clone. The CDR3 loop is CSANSDRNTGELFF. DNA of the CDR3: TGCAGCGCTAACTCCGACAGGAACACCGGGGAGCTGTTTTTT. This chain uses TRBV29-1 with TRBJ2-2; a possible D gene is TRBD1 (5 bases). V was trimmed by 7 bases and J by 1 base, leaving 13 bases between them. Germline assignment: CDR1 SQVTM and CDR2 ANQGSEA. This CDR3 is built from 14 residues.

The V and J genes are TRBV29-1 and TRBJ2-1; tentatively, D is TRBD2 (5 bases). The germline V gene encodes CDR1 SQVTM and CDR2 ANQGSEA. The CDR3 consists of 14 residues. Trimming took off 3 bases at V and 4 bases at J, with 13 bases between the two ends. The CDR3 here is CSVEGEGVYNEQFF. DNA of the CDR3: TGCAGCGTTGAGGGTGAGGGAGTTTACAATGAGCAGTTCTTC.

This clone was seen more than once but under ten times. The rearrangement uses TRBV2 and TRBJ1-1; D ambiguous. V was pared by 8 bases and J by 2 bases, with 15 bases between. Germline V lookup: CDR1 SNHLY, CDR2 FYNNEI. The CDR3 sequence is 14 residues long. The DNA of the CDR3 is TGTGCCAGCTCCTTACGACACTCAAACACTGAAGCTTTCTTT. It is translated as CASSLRHSNTEAFF. The variable domain in full, with the rest retrieved from reference TRBV2 and TRBJ1-1, is EPEVTQTPSHQVTQMGQEVILRCVPISNHLYFYWYRQILGQKVEFLVSFYNNEISEKSEIFDDQFSVERPDGSNFTLKIRSTKLEDSAMYFCASSLRHSNTEAFFGQGTRLTVV.